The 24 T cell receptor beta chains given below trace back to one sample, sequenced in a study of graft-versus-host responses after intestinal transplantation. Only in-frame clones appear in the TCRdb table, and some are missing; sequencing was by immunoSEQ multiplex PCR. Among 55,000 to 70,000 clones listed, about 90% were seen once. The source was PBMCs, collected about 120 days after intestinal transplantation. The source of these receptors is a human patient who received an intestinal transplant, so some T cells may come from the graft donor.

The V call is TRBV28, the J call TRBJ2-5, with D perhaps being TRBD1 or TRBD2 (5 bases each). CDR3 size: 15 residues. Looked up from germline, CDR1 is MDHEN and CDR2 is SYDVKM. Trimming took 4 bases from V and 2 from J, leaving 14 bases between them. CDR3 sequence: CASSSRGTVQETQYF. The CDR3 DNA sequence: TGTGCCAGCAGTTCACGAGGGACCGTACAAGAGACCCAGTACTTC.

The CDR3 region has the DNA TGCGCCAGCAGCCCTGGCGGGGGAGCGTCCTACAATGAGCAGTTCTTC. Translating gives CASSPGGGASYNEQFF. This chain uses TRBV5-1 with TRBJ2-1; 7 bases line up with TRBD2. Germline loops: CDR1 SGHRS, CDR2 YFSETQ. Trimming removed 4 bases from V and 1 base from J; junction bases left unmatched: 8. This CDR3 is built from 16 residues.

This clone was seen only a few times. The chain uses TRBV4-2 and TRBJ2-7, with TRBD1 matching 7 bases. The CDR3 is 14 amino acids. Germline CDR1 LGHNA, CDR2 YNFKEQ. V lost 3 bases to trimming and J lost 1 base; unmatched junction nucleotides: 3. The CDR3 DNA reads TGTGCCAGCAGCCAGGACAGGAGGTCCTACGAGCAGTACTTC. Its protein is CASSQDRRSYEQYF.

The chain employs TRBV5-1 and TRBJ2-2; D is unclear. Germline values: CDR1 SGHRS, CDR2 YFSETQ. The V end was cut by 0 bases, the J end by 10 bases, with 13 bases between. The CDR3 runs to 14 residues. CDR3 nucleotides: TGCGCCAGCAGCTTGGGAAGTACTACCCAGGAGCTGTTTTTT. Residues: CASSLGSTTQELFF.

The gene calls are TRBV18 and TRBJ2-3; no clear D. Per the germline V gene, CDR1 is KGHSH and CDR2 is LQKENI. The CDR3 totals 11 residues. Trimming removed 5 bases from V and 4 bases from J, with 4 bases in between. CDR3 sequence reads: CASSGADTQYF. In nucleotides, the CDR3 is TGTGCCAGCTCAGGGGCAGATACGCAGTATTTT.

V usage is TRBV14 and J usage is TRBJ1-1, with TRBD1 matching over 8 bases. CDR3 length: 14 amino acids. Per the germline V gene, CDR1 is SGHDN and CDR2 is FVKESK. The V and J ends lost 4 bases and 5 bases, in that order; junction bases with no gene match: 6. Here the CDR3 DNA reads TGTGCCAGCAGCCTAACAGGGGGAGGTACTGAAGCTTTCTTT. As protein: CASSLTGGGTEAFF.

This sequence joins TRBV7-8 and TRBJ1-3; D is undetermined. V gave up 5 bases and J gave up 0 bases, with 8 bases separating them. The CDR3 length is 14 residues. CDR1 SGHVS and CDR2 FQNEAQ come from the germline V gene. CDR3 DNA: TGTGCCAGCAGCGAGACGGACTCTGGAAACACCATATATTTT. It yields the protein CASSETDSGNTIYF.

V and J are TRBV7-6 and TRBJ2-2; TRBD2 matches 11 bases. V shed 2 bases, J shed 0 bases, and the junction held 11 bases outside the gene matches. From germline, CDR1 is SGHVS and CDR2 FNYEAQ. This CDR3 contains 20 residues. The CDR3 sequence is CASSLLPGGLADANTGELFF. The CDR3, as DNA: TGTGCCAGCAGCTTACTCCCAGGGGGACTAGCGGACGCGAACACCGGGGAGCTGTTTTTT. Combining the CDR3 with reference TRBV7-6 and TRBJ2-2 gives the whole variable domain GAGVSQSPRYKVTKRGQDVALRCDPISGHVSLYWYRQALGQGPEFLTYFNYEAQQDKSGLPNDRFSAERPEGSISTLTIQRTEQRDSAMYRCASSLLPGGLADANTGELFFGEGSRLTVL.

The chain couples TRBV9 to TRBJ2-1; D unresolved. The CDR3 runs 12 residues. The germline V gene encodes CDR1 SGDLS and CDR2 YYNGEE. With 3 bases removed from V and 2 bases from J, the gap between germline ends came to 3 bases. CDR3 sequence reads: CASSEAYNEQFF. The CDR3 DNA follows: TGTGCCAGCAGCGAGGCCTACAATGAGCAGTTCTTC.

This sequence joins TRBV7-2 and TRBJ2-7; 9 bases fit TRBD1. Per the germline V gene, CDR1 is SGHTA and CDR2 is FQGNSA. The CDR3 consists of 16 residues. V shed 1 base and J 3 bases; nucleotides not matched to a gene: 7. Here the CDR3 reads CASSLGGQGLGYEQYF. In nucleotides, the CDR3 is TGTGCCAGCAGCTTAGGGGGACAGGGATTGGGCTACGAGCAGTACTTC. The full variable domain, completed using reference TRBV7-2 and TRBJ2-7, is GAGVSQSPSNKVTEKGKDVELRCDPISGHTALYWYRQSLGQGLEFLIYFQGNSAPDKSGLPSDRFSAERTGGSVSTLTIQRTQQEDSAVYLCASSLGGQGLGYEQYFGPGTRLTVT.

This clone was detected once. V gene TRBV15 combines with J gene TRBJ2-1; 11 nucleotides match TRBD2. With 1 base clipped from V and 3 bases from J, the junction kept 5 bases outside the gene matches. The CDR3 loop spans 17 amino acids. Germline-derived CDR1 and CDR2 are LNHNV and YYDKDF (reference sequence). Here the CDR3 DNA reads TGTGCCACCAGCAGAGGCCCGGGACTAGCGGACTACAATGAGCAGTTCTTC. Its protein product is CATSRGPGLADYNEQFF.

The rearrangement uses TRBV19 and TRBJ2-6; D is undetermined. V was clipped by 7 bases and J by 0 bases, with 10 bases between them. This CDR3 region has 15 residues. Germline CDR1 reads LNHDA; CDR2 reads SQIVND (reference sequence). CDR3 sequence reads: CASNMALSGANVLTF. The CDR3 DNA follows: TGTGCCAGTAATATGGCTCTCTCTGGGGCCAACGTCCTGACTTTC.

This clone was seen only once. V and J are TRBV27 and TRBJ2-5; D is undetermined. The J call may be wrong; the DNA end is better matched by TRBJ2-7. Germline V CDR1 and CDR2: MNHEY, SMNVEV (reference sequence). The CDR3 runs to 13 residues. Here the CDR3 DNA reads TGTGCCAGCAGTTTTGGGCTAGACTACGAGCAGTACTTC. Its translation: CASSFGLDYEQYF.

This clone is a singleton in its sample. The CDR3 protein is CASSFGDSPLHF. The CDR3 region has the DNA TGTGCCAGCAGTTTTGGGGATTCACCCCTCCACTTT. This chain links TRBV27 with TRBJ1-6; D unresolved. The length of the CDR3 is 12 residues. From germline, CDR1 is MNHEY and CDR2 SMNVEV (reference sequence). Trimming removed 3 bases from V and 8 bases from J, with 5 bases in between.

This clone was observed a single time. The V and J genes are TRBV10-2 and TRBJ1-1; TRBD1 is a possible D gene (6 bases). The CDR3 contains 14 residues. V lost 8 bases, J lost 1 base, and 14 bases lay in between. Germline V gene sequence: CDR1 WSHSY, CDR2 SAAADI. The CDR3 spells CASFLQGSNTEAFF. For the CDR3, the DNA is TGCGCCAGCTTCTTACAGGGCTCGAACACTGAAGCTTTCTTT.

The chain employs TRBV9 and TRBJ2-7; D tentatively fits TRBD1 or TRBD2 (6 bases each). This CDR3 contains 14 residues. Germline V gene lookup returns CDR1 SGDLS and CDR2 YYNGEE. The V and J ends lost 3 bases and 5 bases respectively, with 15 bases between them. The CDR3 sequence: CASSERGVAHEQYF. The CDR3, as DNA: TGTGCCAGCAGCGAAAGGGGGGTAGCCCACGAGCAGTACTTC.

Here the CDR3 DNA reads TGTGCCAGTAGTACCGGTCCCTTCCGGGACAGCTACGAGCAGTACTTC. It is translated as CASSTGPFRDSYEQYF. The genes are TRBV19 and TRBJ2-7, with 7 positions matching TRBD1. The CDR3 is made up of 16 amino acids. The V gene's germline CDR1 is LNHDA and CDR2 SQIVND (reference sequence). J gave up 3 bases and V 4 bases, and 12 bases lay outside the gene matches.

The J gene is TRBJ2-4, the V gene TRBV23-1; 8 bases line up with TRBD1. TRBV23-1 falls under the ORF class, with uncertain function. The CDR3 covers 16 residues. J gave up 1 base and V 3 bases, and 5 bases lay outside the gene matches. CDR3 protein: CASSHFRQGAKNIQYF. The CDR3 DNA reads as TGCGCCAGCAGTCACTTCAGACAGGGGGCCAAAAACATTCAGTACTTC.

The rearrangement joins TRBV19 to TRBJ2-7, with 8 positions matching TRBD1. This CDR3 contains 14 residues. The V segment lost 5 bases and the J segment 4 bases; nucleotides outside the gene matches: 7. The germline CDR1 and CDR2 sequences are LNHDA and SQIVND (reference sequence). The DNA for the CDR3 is TGTGCCAGTAGTGCCGGACAGGGATGGTACGAGCAGTACTTC. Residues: CASSAGQGWYEQYF. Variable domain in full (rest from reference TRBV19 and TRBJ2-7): DGGITQSPKYLFRKEGQNVTLSCEQNLNHDAMYWYRQDPGQGLRLIYYSQIVNDFQKGDIAEGYSVSREKKESFPLTVTSAQKNPTAFYLCASSAGQGWYEQYFGPGTRLTVT.

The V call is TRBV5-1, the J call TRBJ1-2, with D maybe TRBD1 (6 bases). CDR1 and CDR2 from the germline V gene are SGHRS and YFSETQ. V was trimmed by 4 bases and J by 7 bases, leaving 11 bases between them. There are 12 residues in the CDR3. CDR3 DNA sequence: TGCGCCAGCAGCCCACAGGGTCTTGGCTACACCTTC. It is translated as CASSPQGLGYTF.

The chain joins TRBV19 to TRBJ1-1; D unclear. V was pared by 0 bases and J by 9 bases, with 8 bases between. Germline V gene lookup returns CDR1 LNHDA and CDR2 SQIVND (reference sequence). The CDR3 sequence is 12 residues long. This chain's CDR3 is CASSIDGSKAFF. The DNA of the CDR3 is TGTGCCAGTAGTATAGATGGCAGTAAAGCTTTCTTT. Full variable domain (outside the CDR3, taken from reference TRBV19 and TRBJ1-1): DGGITQSPKYLFRKEGQNVTLSCEQNLNHDAMYWYRQDPGQGLRLIYYSQIVNDFQKGDIAEGYSVSREKKESFPLTVTSAQKNPTAFYLCASSIDGSKAFFGQGTRLTVV.

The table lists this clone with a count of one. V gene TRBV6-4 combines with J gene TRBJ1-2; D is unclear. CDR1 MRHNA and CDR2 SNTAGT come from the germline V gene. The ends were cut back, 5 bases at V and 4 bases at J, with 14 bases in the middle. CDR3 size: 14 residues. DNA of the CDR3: TGTGCCAGCAGTCAGAGCTTCGGTGGCTATGGCTACACCTTC. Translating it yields CASSQSFGGYGYTF.

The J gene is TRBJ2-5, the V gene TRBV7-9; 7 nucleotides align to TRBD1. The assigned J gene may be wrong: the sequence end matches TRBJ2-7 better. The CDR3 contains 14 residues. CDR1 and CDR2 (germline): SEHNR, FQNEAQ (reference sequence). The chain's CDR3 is CASSFQGVGYEQYF. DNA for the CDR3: TGTGCCAGCAGCTTTCAGGGGGTTGGATACGAGCAGTACTTC.

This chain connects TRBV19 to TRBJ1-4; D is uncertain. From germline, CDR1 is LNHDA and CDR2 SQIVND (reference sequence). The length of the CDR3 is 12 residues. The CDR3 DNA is TGTGTCGCAGGTTGTGGTACTGAAAAACTGTTTTTT. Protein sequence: CVAGCGTEKLFF.